This record concerns one T cell receptor beta chain sequence. Germline lookup yields CDR1 ENHRY and CDR2 SYGVKD. The CDR3 contains 20 residues. Trimming took 5 bases from V and 1 from J, leaving 27 bases between them. These data come from a study of blood T cell repertoires in COVID-19. Study information: There were acute and convalescent COVID-19 samples, and they came from the United States, Italy and Spain.

Seattle enrolled patients during active infection and tracked them longitudinally. In the source study's methods: Amplification of reference gene primers provided the estimated nucleated cell counts. TCRdb keeps only in-frame clones here, not all; method: immunoSEQ multiplex PCR. V and J calls and clone size come straight from that table; D and trimming were deduced from the DNA. Of 200,000 to 250,000 clones in the sample, 80% to 90% were seen once. This sequence was found in a man between 25 and 39 years old with COVID-19, enrolled during active disease. The chain combines TRBV10-3 with TRBJ2-1, with D maybe TRBD2 (8 bases). The sample comprised peripheral blood. The CDR3 region has the DNA TGTGCCATCAGTCCGGGGGCTGGGACAGAGTCTAGCGGGTCCTACAATGAGCAGTTCTTC. Its translation: CAISPGAGTESSGSYNEQFF.